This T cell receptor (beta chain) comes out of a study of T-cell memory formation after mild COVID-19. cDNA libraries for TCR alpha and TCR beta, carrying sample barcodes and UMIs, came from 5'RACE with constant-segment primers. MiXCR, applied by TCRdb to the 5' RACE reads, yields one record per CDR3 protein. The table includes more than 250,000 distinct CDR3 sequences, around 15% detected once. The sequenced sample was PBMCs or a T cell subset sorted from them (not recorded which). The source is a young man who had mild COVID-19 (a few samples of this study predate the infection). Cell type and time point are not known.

The CDR3 here is CASSLVPGQGRTEAFF. CDR3 DNA sequence: TGTGCCAGCAGCTTAGTCCCGGGACAGGGTCGCACTGAAGCTTTCTTT. The chain combines TRBV7-2 with TRBJ1-1; 9 bases align to TRBD1. The CDR3 covers 16 residues. Germline CDR1 and CDR2: SGHTA and FQGNSA. V was pared by 1 base and J by 4 bases, with 7 bases of the junction left unmatched. The full variable domain, rest sourced from reference TRBV7-2 and TRBJ1-1, is GAGVSQSPSNKVTEKGKDVELRCDPISGHTALYWYRQSLGQGLEFLIYFQGNSAPDKSGLPSDRFSAERTGGSVSTLTIQRTQQEDSAVYLCASSLVPGQGRTEAFFGQGTRLTVV.